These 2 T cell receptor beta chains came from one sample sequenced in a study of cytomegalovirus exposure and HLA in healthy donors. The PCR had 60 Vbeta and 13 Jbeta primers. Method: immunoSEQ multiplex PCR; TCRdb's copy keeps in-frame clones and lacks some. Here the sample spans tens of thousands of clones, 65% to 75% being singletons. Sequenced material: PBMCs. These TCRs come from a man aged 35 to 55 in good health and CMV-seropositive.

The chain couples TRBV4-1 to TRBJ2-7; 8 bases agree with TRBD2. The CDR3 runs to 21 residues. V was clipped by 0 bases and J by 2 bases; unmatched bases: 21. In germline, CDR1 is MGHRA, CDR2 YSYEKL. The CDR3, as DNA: TGCGCCAGCAGCCAAGATTCGGGCTTTGGGGCGGGGGGCCCAGATACCTACGAGCAGTACTTC. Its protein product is CASSQDSGFGAGGPDTYEQYF.

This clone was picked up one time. The CDR3 region is CASSTQGQGKYEQYF. DNA of the CDR3: TGTGCCAGTAGTACCCAAGGACAGGGAAAATACGAGCAGTACTTC. The chain is built from TRBV19 and TRBJ2-7; 8 bases line up with TRBD1. The CDR3 has 15 amino acids. J was trimmed by 4 bases and V by 4 bases; bases with no gene match: 9. CDR1 is LNHDA, CDR2 SQIVND, per germline (reference sequence).